This T cell receptor beta chain is drawn from a study of T-cell memory formation after mild COVID-19. TCRdb used MiXCR to reprocess the 5' RACE reads, holding one entry per CDR3 protein. Seen here are 190,000 or so distinct CDR3 sequences, around a fifth observed once, and the top ten hold more than 20%. This CDR3 contains 17 residues. Per germline, CDR1 SNHLY and CDR2 FYNNEI. The J segment lost 4 bases and the V segment lost 8 bases, leaving 10 bases of the junction unmatched. This clonotype has just a few counts. This chain links TRBV2 with TRBJ2-1; 14 nucleotides match TRBD2. The sample was PBMCs or a T cell subset sorted from them (not recorded which). The clonotype comes from an adult woman who had mild COVID-19 (a few samples of this study predate the infection). Cell type and time point are not known. The CDR3 bases are TGTGCCAGCTTCCCTCCCGGGACTAGCGGGGGATACAATGAGCAGTTCTTC. Translation: CASFPPGTSGGYNEQFF.